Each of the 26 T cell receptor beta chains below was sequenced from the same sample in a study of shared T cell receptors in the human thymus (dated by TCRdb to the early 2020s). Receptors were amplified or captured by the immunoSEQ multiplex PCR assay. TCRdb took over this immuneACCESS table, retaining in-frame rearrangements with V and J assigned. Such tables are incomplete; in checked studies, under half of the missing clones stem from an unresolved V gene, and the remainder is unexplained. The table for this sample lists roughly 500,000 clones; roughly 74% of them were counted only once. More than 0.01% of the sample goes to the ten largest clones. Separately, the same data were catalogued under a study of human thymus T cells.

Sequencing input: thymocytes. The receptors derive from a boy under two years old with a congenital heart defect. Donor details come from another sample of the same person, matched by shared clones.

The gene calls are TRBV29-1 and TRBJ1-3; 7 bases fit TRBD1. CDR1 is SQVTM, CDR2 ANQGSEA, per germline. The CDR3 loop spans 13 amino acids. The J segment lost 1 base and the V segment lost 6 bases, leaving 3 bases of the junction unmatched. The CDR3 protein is CSVIQGSGNTIYF. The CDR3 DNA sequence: TGCAGCGTCATACAGGGGTCTGGAAACACCATATATTTT.

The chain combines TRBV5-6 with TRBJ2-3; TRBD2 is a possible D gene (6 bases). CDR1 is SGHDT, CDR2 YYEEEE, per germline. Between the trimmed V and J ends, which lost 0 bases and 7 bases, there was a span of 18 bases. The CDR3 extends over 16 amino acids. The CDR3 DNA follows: TGTGCCAGCAGCTTGGTGGCTAGCGAGCTCCCTCATACGCAGTATTTT. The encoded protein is CASSLVASELPHTQYF.

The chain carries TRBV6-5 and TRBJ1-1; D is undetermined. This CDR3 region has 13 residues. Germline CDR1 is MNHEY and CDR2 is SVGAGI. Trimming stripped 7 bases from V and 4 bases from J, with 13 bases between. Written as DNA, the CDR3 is TGTGCCAGCACCAACGGAGGGTCCACTGAAGCTTTCTTT. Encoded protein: CASTNGGSTEAFF.

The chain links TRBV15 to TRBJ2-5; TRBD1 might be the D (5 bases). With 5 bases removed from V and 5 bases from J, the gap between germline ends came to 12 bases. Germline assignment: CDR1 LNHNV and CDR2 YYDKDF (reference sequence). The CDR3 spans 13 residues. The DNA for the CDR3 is TGTGCCACCAGCGGTCAATCAGGGGAGACCCAGTACTTC. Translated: CATSGQSGETQYF. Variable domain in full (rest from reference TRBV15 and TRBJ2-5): DAMVIQNPRYQVTQFGKPVTLSCSQTLNHNVMYWYQQKSSQAPKLLFHYYDKDFNNEADTPDNFQSRRPNTSFCFLDIRSPGLGDTAMYLCATSGQSGETQYFGPGTRLLVL.

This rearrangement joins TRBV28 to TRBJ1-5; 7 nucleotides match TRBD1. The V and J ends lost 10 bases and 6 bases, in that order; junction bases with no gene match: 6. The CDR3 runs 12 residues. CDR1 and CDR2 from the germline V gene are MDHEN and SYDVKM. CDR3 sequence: CATLTGSQPQHF. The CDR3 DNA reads TGTGCCACCTTGACAGGGTCTCAGCCCCAGCATTTT.

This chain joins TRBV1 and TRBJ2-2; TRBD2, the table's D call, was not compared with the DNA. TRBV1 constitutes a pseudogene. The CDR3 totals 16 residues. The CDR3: CTSSQDGGTRTGELFF. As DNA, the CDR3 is TGCACCAGCAGCCAAGACGGCGGGACCCGCACCGGGGAGCTGTTTTTT.

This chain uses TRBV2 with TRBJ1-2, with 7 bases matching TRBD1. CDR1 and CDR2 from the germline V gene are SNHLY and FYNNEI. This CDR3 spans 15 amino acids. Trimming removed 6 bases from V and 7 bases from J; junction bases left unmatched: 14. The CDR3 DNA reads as TGTGCCAGCAGCTCGACAGGGCCCCCAAGGACTGGCTACACCTTC. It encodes CASSSTGPPRTGYTF.

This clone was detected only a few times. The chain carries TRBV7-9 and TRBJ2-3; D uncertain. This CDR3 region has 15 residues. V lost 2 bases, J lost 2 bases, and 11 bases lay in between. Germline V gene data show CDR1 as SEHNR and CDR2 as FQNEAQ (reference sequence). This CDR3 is CASSLQWPNTDTQYF. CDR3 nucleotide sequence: TGTGCCAGCAGCTTACAGTGGCCCAACACAGATACGCAGTATTTT.

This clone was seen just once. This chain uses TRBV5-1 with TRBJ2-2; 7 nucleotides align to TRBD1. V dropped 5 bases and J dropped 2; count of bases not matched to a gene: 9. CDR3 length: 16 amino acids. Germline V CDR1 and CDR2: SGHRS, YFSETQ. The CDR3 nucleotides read TGCGCCAGCAGGAGCCGACAGGGAAATAACACCGGGGAGCTGTTTTTT. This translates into CASRSRQGNNTGELFF.

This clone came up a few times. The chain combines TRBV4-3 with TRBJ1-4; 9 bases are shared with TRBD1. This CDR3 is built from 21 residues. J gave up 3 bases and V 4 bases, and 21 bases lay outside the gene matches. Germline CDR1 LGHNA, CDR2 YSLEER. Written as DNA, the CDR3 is TGCGCCAGCAGCCGTAGGAGGGACAGGGATGAAAATTGGGCTTCTAATGAAAAACTGTTTTTT. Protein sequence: CASSRRRDRDENWASNEKLFF.

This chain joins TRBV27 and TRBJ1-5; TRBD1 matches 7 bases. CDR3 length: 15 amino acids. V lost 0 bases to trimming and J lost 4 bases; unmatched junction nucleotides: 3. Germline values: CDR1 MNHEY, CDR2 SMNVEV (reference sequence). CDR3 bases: TGTGCCAGCAGTTTATCTGACAGGGCGAATCAGCCCCAGCATTTT. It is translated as CASSLSDRANQPQHF.

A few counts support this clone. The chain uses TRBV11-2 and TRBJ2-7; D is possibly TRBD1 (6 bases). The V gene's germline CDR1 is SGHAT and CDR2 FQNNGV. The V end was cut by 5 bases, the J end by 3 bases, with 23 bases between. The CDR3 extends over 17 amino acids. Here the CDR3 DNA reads TGTGCCAGCAGCCCTTGGGAGAGTGCAGGGGCGTTCTACGAGCAGTACTTC. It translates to CASSPWESAGAFYEQYF.

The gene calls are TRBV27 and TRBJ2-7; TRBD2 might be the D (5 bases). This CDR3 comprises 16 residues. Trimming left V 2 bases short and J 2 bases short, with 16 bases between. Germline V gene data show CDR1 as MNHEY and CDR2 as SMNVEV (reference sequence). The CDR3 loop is CASSLGSVGVPYEQYF. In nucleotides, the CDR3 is TGTGCCAGCAGTTTAGGCTCAGTCGGGGTCCCCTACGAGCAGTACTTC.

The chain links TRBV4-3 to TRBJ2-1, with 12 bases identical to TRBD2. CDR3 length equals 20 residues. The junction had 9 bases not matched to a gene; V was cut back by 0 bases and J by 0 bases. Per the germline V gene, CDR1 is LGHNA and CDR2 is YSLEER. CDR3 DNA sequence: TGCGCCAGCAGCCAAGACGTTCTAGCGGGAGGGGGACTCTCCTACAATGAGCAGTTCTTC. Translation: CASSQDVLAGGGLSYNEQFF.

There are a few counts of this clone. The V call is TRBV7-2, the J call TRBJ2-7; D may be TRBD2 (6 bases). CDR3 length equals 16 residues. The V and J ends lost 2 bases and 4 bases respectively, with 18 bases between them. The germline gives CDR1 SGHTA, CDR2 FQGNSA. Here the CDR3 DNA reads TGTGCCAGCAGCTTAAGGGCCTCGGGACTCATATACGAGCAGTACTTC. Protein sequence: CASSLRASGLIYEQYF.

The CDR3 sequence is CASSLPWTGQREKDCEQYF. The CDR3 DNA reads as TGTGCCAGCAGCTTACCCTGGACAGGGCAGCGCGAAAAGGACTGCGAGCAGTACTTC. The chain links TRBV7-9 to TRBJ2-7; 8 bases align to TRBD1. The CDR3 totals 19 residues. Trimming cost V 2 bases and J 6 bases; bases outside gene matches: 21. The germline V gene encodes CDR1 SEHNR and CDR2 FQNEAQ (reference sequence).

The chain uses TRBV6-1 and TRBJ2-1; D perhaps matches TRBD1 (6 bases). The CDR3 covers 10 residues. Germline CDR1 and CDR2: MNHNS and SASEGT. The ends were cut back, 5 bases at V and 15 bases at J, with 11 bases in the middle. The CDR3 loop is CASSPDSPFF. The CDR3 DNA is TGTGCCAGCAGTCCGGACAGTCCGTTCTTC.

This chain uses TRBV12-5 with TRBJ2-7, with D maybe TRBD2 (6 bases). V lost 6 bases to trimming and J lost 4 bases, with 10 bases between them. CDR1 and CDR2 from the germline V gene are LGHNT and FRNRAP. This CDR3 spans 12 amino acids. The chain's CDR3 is CASGRDSYEQYF. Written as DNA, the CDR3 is TGTGCTAGTGGGCGGGACTCATACGAGCAGTACTTC.

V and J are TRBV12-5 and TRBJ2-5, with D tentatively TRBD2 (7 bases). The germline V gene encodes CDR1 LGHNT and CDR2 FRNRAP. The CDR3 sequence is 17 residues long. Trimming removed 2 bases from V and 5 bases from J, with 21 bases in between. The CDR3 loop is CASGLWGGALGGETQYF. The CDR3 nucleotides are TGTGCTAGTGGTTTGTGGGGGGGCGCCTTGGGCGGGGAGACCCAGTACTTC.

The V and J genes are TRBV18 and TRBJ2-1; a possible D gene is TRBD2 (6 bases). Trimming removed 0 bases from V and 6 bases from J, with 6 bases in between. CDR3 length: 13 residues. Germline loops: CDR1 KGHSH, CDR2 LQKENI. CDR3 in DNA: TGTGCCAGCTCACCACCGGGAGGCAATGAGCAGTTCTTC. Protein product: CASSPPGGNEQFF. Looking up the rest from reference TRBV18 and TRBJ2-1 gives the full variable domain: NAGVMQNPRHLVRRRGQEARLRCSPMKGHSHVYWYRQLPEEGLKFMVYLQKENIIDESGMPKERFSAEFPKEGPSILRIQQVVRGDSAAYFCASSPPGGNEQFFGPGTRLTVL.

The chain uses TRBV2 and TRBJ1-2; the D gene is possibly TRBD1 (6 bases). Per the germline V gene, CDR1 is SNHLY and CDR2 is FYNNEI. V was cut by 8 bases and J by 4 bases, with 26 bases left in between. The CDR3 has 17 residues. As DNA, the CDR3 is TGTGCCAGCGGCCCAAGGACAGTCCGACCCCGAACCTATGGCTACACCTTC. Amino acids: CASGPRTVRPRTYGYTF.

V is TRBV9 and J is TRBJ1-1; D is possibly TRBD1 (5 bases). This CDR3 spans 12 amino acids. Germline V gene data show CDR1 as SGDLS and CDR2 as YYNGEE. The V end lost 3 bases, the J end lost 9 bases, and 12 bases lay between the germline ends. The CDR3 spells CASSAMRGKAFF. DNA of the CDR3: TGTGCCAGCAGCGCCATGCGGGGGAAAGCTTTCTTT.

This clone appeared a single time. The CDR3 nucleotides are TGTGCCAGCAGCTTAGGGCGGCACCCCTACGAGCAGTACTTC. Its translation is CASSLGRHPYEQYF. V usage is TRBV7-2 and J usage is TRBJ2-7, with no clear D. V lost 1 base, J lost 2 bases, and 9 bases lay in between. CDR1 and CDR2 (germline): SGHTA, FQGNSA. CDR3 length: 14 amino acids.

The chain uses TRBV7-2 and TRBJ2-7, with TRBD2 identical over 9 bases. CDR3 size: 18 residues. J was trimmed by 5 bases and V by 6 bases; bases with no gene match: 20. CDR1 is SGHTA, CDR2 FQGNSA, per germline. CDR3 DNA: TGTGCCAGCAGTTTACCCACCCTCAGGGAACTAGCGGGTAACGAGCAGTACTTC. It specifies CASSLPTLRELAGNEQYF. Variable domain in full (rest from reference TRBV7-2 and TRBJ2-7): GAGVSQSPSNKVTEKGKDVELRCDPISGHTALYWYRQSLGQGLEFLIYFQGNSAPDKSGLPSDRFSAERTGGSVSTLTIQRTQQEDSAVYLCASSLPTLRELAGNEQYFGPGTRLTVT.

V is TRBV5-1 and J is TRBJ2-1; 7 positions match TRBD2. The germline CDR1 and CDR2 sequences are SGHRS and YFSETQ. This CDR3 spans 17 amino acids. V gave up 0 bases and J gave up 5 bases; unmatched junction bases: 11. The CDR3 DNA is TGCGCCAGCAGCTTGGCGAGGGCGGGCAGCGGGGACAATGAGCAGTTCTTC. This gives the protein CASSLARAGSGDNEQFF.

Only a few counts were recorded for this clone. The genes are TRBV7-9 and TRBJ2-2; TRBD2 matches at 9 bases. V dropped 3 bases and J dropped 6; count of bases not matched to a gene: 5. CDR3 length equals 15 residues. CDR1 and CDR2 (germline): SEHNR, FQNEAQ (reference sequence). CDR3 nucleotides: TGTGCCAGCAGCTTCGGCGGGAGGGCCTCCGGGGAGCTGTTTTTT. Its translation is CASSFGGRASGELFF.